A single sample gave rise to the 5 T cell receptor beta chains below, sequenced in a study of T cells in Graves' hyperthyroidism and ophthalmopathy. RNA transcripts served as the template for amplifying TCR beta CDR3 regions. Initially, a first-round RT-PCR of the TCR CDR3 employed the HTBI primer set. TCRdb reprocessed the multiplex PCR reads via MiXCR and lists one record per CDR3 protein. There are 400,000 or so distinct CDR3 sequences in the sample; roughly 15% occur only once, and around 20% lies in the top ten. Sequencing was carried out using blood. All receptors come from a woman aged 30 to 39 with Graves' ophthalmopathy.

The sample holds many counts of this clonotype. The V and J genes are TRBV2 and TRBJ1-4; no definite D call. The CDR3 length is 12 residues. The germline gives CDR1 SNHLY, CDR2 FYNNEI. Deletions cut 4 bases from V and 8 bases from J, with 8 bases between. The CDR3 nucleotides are TGTGCCAGCAGTGTGGAAGGGGAAAAACTGTTTTTT. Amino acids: CASSVEGEKLFF.

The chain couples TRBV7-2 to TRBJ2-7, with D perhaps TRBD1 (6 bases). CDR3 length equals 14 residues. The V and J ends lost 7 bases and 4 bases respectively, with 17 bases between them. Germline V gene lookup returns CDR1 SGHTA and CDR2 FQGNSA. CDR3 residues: CASTIDRRDYEQYF. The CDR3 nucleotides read TGTGCCAGCACCATTGACAGGAGAGATTACGAGCAGTACTTC.

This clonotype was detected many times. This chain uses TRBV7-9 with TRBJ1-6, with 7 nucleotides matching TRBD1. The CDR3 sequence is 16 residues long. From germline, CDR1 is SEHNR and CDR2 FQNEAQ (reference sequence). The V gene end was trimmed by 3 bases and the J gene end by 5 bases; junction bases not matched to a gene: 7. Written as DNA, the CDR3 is TGTGCCAGCAGCTTCGAACAGGGGATCGATAATTCACCCCTCCACTTT. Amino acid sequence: CASSFEQGIDNSPLHF.

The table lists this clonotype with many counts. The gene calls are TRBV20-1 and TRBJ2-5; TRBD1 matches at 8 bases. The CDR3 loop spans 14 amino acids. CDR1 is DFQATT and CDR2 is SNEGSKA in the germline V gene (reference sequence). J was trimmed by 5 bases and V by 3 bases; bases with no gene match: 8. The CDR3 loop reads CSASQAGGGETQYF. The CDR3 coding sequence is TGCAGTGCTAGTCAGGCAGGGGGCGGTGAGACCCAGTACTTC.

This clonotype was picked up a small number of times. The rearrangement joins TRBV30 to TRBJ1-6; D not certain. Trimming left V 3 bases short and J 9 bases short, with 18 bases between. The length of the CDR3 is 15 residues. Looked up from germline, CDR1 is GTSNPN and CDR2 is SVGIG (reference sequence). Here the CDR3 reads CAWRVPQPRVSPLHF. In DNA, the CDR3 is TGTGCCTGGAGAGTTCCCCAACCGAGGGTTTCACCCCTCCACTTT.